This is a list of T cell receptor beta chains from one sample in a study of shared clonotypes between healthy human individuals. Using immunoSEQ multiplex PCR, the repertoire was profiled, and TCRdb retains in-frame clones only, with some absent. The sample has hundreds of thousands of clones; roughly nine tenths are singletons. Sequences were obtained from naive CD8+ T cells sorted from blood. Receptors were obtained from a man younger than 45 in good health. CDR3s include the opening cysteine and the closing phenylalanine or tryptophan. A D gene is named only where the DNA matches it firmly.

j_call v_call d_call cdr3_aa
TRBJ2-7 TRBV6-1 - CASSDRFLYEQYF
TRBJ2-1 TRBV29-1 TRBD2 CSVVAGLTNEQFF
TRBJ2-1 TRBV28 TRBD2 CASTPIAGERGGRQFF
TRBJ2-1 TRBV15 TRBD1 CATSYRGNEQFF
TRBJ2-5 TRBV7-9 - CASSPPALEGETQYF
TRBJ2-5 TRBV5-1 - CASAHRPNDETQYF
TRBJ2-7 TRBV28 - CASAIGSPGVYEQYF
TRBJ2-5 TRBV11-2 - CASSLWQQETQYF
TRBJ1-1 TRBV4-3 - CASSQDMIGTEAFF
TRBJ1-1 TRBV30 - CAWSTGIMNTEAFF
TRBJ2-1 TRBV28 TRBD2 CASSFELAGDNEQFF
TRBJ2-7 TRBV4-1 - CASSQPAVSYEQYF
TRBJ2-7 TRBV28 - CATQGRDTYEQYF
TRBJ1-4 TRBV4-3 TRBD1 CASSQEHRGNEKLFF
TRBJ2-1 TRBV4-1 TRBD2 CASSLSLAGNNEQFF
TRBJ2-7 TRBV2 - CASSGGFGGPSYEQYF